This T cell receptor (beta chain) was sequenced during a study of blood T cell repertoires in COVID-19. Study at large: Collection of acute and convalescent COVID-19 samples took place in the United States, Italy and Spain.

As handled by the study authors: Reference gene primer amplification in the assay estimated nucleated cell counts. Generated by immunoSEQ multiplex PCR, the TCRdb table keeps only in-frame clones and is missing some. That table supplies the V and J calls and clone size; D and trimming were determined from the DNA. The sample has 200,000 or so clones; about 80% are singletons. Across about two dozen US areas, participants ranged in age from roughly 18 to 95 years. In assigning cohorts, the study relied on participant-reported clinical history. The CDR3 is made up of 18 amino acids. Per germline, CDR1 SGHVS and CDR2 FNYEAQ. Trimming cost V 5 bases and J 2 bases, with 25 bases left between them.

The V and J genes are TRBV7-6 and TRBJ2-7, with a tentative D call TRBD2 (5 bases). The TCR sequence derives from a man aged 35 to 55 who had recovered from COVID-19. Sequencing was done on a sample of PBMCs or T cells enriched from blood (not recorded which). CDR3 coding DNA: TGTGCCAGCAGCCCGCACTTAAAGAGCGGTTCGTATACCTACGAGCAGTACTTC. Translated, it gives CASSPHLKSGSYTYEQYF.